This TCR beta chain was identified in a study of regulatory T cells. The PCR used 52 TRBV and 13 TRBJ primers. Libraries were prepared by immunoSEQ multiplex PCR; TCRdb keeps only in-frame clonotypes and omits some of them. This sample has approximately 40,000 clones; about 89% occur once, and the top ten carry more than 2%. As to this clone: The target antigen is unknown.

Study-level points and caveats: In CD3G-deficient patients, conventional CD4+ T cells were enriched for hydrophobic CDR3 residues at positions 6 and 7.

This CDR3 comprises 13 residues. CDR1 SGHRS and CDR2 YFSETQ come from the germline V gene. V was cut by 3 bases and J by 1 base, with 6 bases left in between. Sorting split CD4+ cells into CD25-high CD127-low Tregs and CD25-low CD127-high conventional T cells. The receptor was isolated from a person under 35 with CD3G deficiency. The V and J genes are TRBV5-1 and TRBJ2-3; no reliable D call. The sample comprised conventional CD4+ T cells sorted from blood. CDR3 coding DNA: TGCGCCAGCAGCTCAGACGGCACAGATACGCAGTATTTT. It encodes CASSSDGTDTQYF.